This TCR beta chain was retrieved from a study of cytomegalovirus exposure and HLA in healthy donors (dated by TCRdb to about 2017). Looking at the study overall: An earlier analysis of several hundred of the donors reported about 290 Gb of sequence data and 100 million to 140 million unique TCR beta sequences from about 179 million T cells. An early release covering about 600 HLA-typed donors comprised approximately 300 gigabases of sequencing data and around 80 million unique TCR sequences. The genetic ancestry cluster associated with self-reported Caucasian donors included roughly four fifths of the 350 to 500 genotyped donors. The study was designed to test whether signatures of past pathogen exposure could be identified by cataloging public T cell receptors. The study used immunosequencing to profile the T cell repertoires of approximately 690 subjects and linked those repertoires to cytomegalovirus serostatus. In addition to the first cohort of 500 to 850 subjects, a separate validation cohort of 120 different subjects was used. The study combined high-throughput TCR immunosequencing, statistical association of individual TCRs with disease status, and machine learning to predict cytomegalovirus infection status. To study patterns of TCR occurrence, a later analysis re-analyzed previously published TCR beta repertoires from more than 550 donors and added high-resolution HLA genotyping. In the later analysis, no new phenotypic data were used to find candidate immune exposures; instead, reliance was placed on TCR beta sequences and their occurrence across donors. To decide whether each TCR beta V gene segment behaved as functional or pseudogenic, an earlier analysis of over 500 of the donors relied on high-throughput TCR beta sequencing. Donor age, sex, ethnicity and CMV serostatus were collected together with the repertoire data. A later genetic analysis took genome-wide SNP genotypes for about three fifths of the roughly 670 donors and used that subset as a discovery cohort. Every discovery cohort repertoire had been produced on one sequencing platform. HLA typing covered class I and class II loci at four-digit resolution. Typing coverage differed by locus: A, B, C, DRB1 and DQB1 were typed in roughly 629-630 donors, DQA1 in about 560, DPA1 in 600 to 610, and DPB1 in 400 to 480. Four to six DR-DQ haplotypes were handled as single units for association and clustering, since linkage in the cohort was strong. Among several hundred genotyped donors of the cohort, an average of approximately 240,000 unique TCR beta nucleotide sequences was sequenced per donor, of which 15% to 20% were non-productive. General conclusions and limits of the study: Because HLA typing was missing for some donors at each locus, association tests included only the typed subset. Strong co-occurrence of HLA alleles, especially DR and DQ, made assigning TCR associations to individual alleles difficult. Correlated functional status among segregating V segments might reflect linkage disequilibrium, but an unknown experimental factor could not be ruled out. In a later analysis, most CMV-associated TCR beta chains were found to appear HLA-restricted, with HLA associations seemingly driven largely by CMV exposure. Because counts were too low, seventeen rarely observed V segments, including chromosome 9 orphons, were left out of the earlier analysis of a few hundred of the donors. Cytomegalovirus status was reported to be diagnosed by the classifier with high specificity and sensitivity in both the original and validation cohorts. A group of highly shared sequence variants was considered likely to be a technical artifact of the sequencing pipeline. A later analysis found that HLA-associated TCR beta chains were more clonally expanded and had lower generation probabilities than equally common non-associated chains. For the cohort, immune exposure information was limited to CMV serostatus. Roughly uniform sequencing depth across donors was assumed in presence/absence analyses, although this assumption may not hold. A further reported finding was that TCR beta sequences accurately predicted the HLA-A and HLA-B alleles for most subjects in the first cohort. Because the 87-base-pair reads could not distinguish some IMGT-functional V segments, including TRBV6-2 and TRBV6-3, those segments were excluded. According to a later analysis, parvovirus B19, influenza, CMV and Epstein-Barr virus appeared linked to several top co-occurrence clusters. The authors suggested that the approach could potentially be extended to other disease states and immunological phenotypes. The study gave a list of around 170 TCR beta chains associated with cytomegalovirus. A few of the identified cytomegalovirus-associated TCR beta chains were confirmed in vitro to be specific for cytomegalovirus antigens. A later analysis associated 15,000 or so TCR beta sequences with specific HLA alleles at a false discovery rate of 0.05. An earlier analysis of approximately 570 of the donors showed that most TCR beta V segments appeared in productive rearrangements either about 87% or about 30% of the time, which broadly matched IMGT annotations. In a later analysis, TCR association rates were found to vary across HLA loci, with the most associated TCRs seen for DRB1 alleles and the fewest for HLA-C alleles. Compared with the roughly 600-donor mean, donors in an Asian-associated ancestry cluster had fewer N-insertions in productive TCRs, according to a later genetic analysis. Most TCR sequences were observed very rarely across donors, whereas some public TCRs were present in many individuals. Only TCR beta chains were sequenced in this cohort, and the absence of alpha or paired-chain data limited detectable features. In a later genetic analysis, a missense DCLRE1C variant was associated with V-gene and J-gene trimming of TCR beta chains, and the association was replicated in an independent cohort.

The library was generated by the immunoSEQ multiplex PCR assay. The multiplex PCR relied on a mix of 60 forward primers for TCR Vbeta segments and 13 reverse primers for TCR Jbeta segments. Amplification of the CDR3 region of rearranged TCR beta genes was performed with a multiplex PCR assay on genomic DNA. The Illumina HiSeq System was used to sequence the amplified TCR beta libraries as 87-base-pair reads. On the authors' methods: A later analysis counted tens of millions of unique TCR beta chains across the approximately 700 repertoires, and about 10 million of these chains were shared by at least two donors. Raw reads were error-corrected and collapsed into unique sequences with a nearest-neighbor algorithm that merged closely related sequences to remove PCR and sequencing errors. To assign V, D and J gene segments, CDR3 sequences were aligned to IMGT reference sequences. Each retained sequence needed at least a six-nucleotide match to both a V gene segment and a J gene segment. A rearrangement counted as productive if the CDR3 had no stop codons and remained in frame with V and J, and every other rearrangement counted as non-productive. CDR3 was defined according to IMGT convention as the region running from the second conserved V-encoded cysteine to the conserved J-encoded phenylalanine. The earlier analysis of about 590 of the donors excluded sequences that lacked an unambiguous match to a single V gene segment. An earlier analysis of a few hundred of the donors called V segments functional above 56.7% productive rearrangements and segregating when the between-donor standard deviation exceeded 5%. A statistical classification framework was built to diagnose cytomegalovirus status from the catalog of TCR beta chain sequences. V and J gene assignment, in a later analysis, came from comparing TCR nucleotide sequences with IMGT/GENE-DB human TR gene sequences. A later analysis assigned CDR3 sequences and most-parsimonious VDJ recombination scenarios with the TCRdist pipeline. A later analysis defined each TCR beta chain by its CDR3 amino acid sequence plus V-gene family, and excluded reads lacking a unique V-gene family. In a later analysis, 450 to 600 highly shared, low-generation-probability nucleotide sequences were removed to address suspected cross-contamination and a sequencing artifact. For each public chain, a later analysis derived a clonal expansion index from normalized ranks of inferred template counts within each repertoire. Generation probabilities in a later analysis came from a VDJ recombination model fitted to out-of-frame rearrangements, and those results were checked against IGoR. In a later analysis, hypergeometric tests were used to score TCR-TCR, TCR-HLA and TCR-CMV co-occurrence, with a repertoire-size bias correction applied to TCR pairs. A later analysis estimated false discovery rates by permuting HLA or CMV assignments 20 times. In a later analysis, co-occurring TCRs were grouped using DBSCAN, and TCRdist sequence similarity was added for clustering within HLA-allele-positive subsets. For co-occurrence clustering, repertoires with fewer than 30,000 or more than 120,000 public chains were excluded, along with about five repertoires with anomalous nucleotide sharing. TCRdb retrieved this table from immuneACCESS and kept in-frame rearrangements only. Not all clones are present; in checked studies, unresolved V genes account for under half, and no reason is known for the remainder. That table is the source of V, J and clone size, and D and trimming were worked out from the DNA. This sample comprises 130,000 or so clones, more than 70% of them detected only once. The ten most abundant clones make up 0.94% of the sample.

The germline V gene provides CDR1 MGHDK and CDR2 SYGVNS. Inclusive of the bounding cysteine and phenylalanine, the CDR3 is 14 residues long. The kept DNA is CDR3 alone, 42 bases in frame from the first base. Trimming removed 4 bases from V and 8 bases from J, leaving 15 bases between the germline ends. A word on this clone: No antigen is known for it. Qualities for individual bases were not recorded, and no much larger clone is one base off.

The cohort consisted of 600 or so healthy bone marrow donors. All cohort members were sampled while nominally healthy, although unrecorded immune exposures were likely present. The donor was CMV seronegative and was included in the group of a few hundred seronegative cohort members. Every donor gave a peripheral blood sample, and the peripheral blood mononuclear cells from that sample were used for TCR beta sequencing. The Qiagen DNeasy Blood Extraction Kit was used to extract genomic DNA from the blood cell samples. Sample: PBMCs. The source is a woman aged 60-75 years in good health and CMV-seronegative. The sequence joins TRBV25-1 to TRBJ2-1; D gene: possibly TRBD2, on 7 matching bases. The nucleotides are TGTGCCAGCAGTGGGGAGGGGGGGGTTCATGAGCAGTTCTTC. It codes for CASSGEGGVHEQFF.